The following is a T cell receptor (beta chain) sequence with its context. V gave up 9 bases and J gave up 7 bases, with 13 bases separating them. This CDR3 spans 12 amino acids. Per germline, CDR1 LNHDA and CDR2 SQIVND (reference sequence). TCRdb keeps only in-frame clones here, not all; method: immunoSEQ multiplex PCR. The table lists hundreds of thousands of clones, about 80% of them singletons. The sample is drawn from a study of blood T cell repertoires in COVID-19. The clonotype originates from a woman over 75 with acute or convalescent COVID-19. Sequencing was carried out using peripheral blood. The V gene is TRBV19, the J gene TRBJ2-1, with D perhaps TRBD2 (7 bases). The chain's CDR3 is CASRGGGNEQFF. Written as DNA, the CDR3 is TGTGCCAGCCGAGGGGGGGGAAATGAGCAGTTCTTC.